This TCR beta chain was identified during a study of shared clonotypes between healthy human individuals. Remarks on this clone: The antigen is unknown.

Points from the study as a whole: Generation probability values for non-shared clonotypes were lower than those for clonotypes shared by all four donors.

An even split of each subset's genomic DNA across several immunoSEQ plates was performed. Profiled with immunoSEQ multiplex PCR; TCRdb holds only in-frame clones, not every one. The profile shows some 2,500,000 clones, around 92% of them singletons. Between the trimmed V and J ends, which lost 5 bases and 0 bases, there was a span of 13 bases. The length of the CDR3 is 15 residues. CDR1 is MNHEY, CDR2 SVGAGI, per germline. This chain uses TRBV6-5 with TRBJ2-5; weak D call: TRBD1 (6 bases). This sequence was found in a man aged 18 to 29 in good health. Some clones in this sample may be carry-over from other donors' samples. The sample comprised naive CD4+ T cells from PBMCs. Subset indicated: CD45RA+ positively selected. Here the CDR3 DNA reads TGTGCCAGCAGTCAACAGGGACGGTACCAAGAGACCCAGTACTTC. This gives the protein CASSQQGRYQETQYF.